Listed below are T cell receptor beta chains from one sample, sequenced in a study of blood T cell repertoires in COVID-19. Sequencing used immunoSEQ multiplex PCR; TCRdb keeps in-frame clones, though not all of them. This sample carries 250,000 to 300,000 clones, about 88% of them seen once, and the ten largest clones take around 4.6%. Sequencing was carried out using peripheral blood. These receptors came from a woman aged 40-49 years who had recovered from COVID-19. CDR3s include the opening cysteine and the closing phenylalanine or tryptophan. D genes are given only for firm matches. Size values are once, few and many counts, or a class for expanded clones, and some rows have none.

v_gene: TRBV3-1/TRBV3-2
j_gene: TRBJ1-4
d_gene: TRBD1
abundance: NA
len: 16
CDR3nt: TGTGCCAGCAGCCAAGATCTGCGACAGGGATATGAAAAACTGTTTTTT
CDR3aa: CASSQDLRQGYEKLFF

v_gene: TRBV5-4
j_gene: TRBJ2-2
d_gene: TRBD1
abundance: NA
len: 15
CDR3nt: TGTGCCAGCAGCTTTCAGGGGGTCGGCACCGGGGAGCTGTTTTTT
CDR3aa: CASSFQGVGTGELFF

v_gene: TRBV10-3
j_gene: TRBJ1-1
d_gene: TRBD1
abundance: NA
len: 14
CDR3nt: TGTGCCATCCGGTGGACAGGAGGGGACACTGAAGCTTTCTTT
CDR3aa: CAIRWTGGDTEAFF

v_gene: TRBV5-6
j_gene: TRBJ1-1
d_gene: TRBD1
abundance: NA
len: 17
CDR3nt: TGTGCCAGCAGCTTTGAAGGGACAGGGATTGTAGGGGTTGAAGCTTTCTTT
CDR3aa: CASSFEGTGIVGVEAFF

v_gene: TRBV2
j_gene: TRBJ1-1
d_gene: NA
abundance: once
len: 14
CDR3nt: TGTGCCAGCAGTGAATTCCAGGGGAACACTGAAGCTTTCTTT
CDR3aa: CASSEFQGNTEAFF

v_gene: TRBV28
j_gene: TRBJ2-7
d_gene: TRBD2
abundance: NA
len: 16
CDR3nt: TGTGCCAGCAGCTTAGGAGTGGGCGGGGGGATCTACGAGCAGTACTTC
CDR3aa: CASSLGVGGGIYEQYF

v_gene: TRBV19
j_gene: TRBJ1-2
d_gene: NA
abundance: NA
len: 14
CDR3nt: TGTGCCAGTAGTATCGCCGCGCTCGAGGGCGGCTACACCTTC
CDR3aa: CASSIAALEGGYTF

v_gene: TRBV7-9
j_gene: TRBJ1-4
d_gene: TRBD1
abundance: NA
len: 14
CDR3nt: TGTGCCAGCAGCTACGGACAGGGCGAAGAAAAACTGTTTTTT
CDR3aa: CASSYGQGEEKLFF

v_gene: TRBV30
j_gene: TRBJ1-1
d_gene: TRBD1
abundance: few
len: 15
CDR3nt: TGTGCCTGGTGGGACAGGGTACAGAGTGTCACTGAAGCTTTCTTT
CDR3aa: CAWWDRVQSVTEAFF

v_gene: TRBV18
j_gene: TRBJ1-3
d_gene: NA
abundance: NA
len: 16
CDR3nt: TGTGCCAGCTCACGAGGCGACGGGGGCTCTGGAAACACCATATATTTT
CDR3aa: CASSRGDGGSGNTIYF

v_gene: TRBV18
j_gene: TRBJ1-5
d_gene: TRBD1
abundance: NA
len: 16
CDR3nt: TGTGCCAGCTCACCACCCGGGACAGCCTTCAATCAGCCCCAGCATTTT
CDR3aa: CASSPPGTAFNQPQHF

v_gene: TRBV19
j_gene: TRBJ2-2
d_gene: NA
abundance: NA
len: 15
CDR3nt: TGTGCCAGTAGTCTCGGGACACAGAACACCGGGGAGCTGTTTTTT
CDR3aa: CASSLGTQNTGELFF

v_gene: TRBV11-2
j_gene: TRBJ2-2
d_gene: TRBD2
abundance: NA
len: 16
CDR3nt: TGTGCCAGCAGTAGAGGACTAGCGCTGGGGACCGGGGAGCTGTTTTTT
CDR3aa: CASSRGLALGTGELFF

v_gene: TRBV28
j_gene: TRBJ1-2
d_gene: NA
abundance: NA
len: 16
CDR3nt: TGTGCCAGCAAATCAACCGGGCAGACAGCTAACTATGGCTACACCTTC
CDR3aa: CASKSTGQTANYGYTF

v_gene: TRBV7-9
j_gene: TRBJ1-6
d_gene: NA
abundance: NA
len: 12
CDR3nt: TGTGCCAGCAGCTATGGGAGTGCACCCCTCCACTTT
CDR3aa: CASSYGSAPLHF

v_gene: TRBV9
j_gene: TRBJ2-3
d_gene: TRBD2
abundance: few
len: 17
CDR3nt: TGTGCCAGCAGCGTAGCTACCAACCGGGAGGGTACAGATACGCAGTATTTT
CDR3aa: CASSVATNREGTDTQYF

v_gene: TRBV5-4
j_gene: TRBJ2-1
d_gene: TRBD2
abundance: few
len: 15
CDR3nt: TGTGCCAGCAGCCTTGGGACTAGCGAATACAATGAGCAGTTCTTC
CDR3aa: CASSLGTSEYNEQFF

v_gene: TRBV3-1/TRBV3-2
j_gene: TRBJ2-3
d_gene: NA
abundance: NA
len: 14
CDR3nt: TGTGCCAGCAGTCTATATAGCGTCACAGATACGCAGTATTTT
CDR3aa: CASSLYSVTDTQYF

v_gene: TRBV11-2
j_gene: TRBJ2-1
d_gene: TRBD2
abundance: NA
len: 16
CDR3nt: TGTGCCAGCAGCCCCACCGGCGGGGGGACCTACAATGAGCAGTTCTTC
CDR3aa: CASSPTGGGTYNEQFF

v_gene: TRBV30
j_gene: TRBJ2-7
d_gene: TRBD1
abundance: NA
len: 17
CDR3nt: TGTGCCTGGAGTGTTATTTTTGGGACAGCCCTTTCCTACGAGCAGTACTTC
CDR3aa: CAWSVIFGTALSYEQYF

v_gene: TRBV14
j_gene: TRBJ1-3
d_gene: TRBD1
abundance: NA
len: 15
CDR3nt: TGTGCCAGCAGCCAGGGCAGGGGGCCTGGAAACACCATATATTTT
CDR3aa: CASSQGRGPGNTIYF

v_gene: TRBV4-1
j_gene: TRBJ1-3
d_gene: NA
abundance: once
len: 14
CDR3nt: TGCGCCAGCAGATTGGACAGATCTGGAAACACCATATATTTT
CDR3aa: CASRLDRSGNTIYF

v_gene: TRBV3-1/TRBV3-2
j_gene: TRBJ1-1
d_gene: TRBD1
abundance: NA
len: 17
CDR3nt: TGTGCCAGCAGCCCACTCCGGACAGGGGGGGTGGTGGCTGAAGCTTTCTTT
CDR3aa: CASSPLRTGGVVAEAFF

v_gene: TRBV3-1/TRBV3-2
j_gene: TRBJ2-2
d_gene: NA
abundance: NA
len: 16
CDR3nt: TGTGCCAGCAGCCCCTCCGGACATCAAAACACCGGGGAGCTGTTTTTT
CDR3aa: CASSPSGHQNTGELFF

v_gene: TRBV6-1
j_gene: TRBJ1-1
d_gene: TRBD1
abundance: NA
len: 14
CDR3nt: TGTGCCAGCAGTGAGGGGACAGGGGGCACTGAAGCTTTCTTT
CDR3aa: CASSEGTGGTEAFF

v_gene: TRBV5-1
j_gene: TRBJ1-1
d_gene: NA
abundance: NA
len: 13
CDR3nt: TGCGCCAGCCAACGGACTCTGAACACTGAAGCTTTCTTT
CDR3aa: CASQRTLNTEAFF

v_gene: TRBV10-2
j_gene: TRBJ2-2
d_gene: TRBD1
abundance: NA
len: 15
CDR3nt: TGCGCCAGCAGTGATGACAGGGGGCGAACCGGGGAGCTGTTTTTT
CDR3aa: CASSDDRGRTGELFF

v_gene: TRBV5-6
j_gene: TRBJ1-1
d_gene: TRBD1
abundance: NA
len: 14
CDR3nt: TGTGCCAGCAATGGACAGGACGCGAACACTGAAGCTTTCTTT
CDR3aa: CASNGQDANTEAFF

v_gene: TRBV7-2
j_gene: TRBJ1-2
d_gene: TRBD1
abundance: once
len: 15
CDR3nt: TGTGCCAGCAGCCCGGGACAGGGAACTCTAGATGGCTACACCTTC
CDR3aa: CASSPGQGTLDGYTF

v_gene: TRBV12-3/TRBV12-4
j_gene: TRBJ1-2
d_gene: TRBD1
abundance: NA
len: 13
CDR3nt: TGTGCCAGCAGTCCAAGGACAGGTACAAGCTACACCTTC
CDR3aa: CASSPRTGTSYTF

v_gene: TRBV12-5
j_gene: TRBJ2-2
d_gene: TRBD2
abundance: NA
len: 17
CDR3nt: TGTGCTAGTGGTTTGGGGCCTTCCGGGACTAGCATCGGGGAGCTGTTTTTT
CDR3aa: CASGLGPSGTSIGELFF

v_gene: TRBV10-1
j_gene: TRBJ2-7
d_gene: TRBD1
abundance: NA
len: 13
CDR3nt: TGCGCCAGCGGACCGGGACAGGGTTACGAGCAGTACTTC
CDR3aa: CASGPGQGYEQYF

v_gene: TRBV7-6
j_gene: TRBJ1-5
d_gene: NA
abundance: NA
len: 15
CDR3nt: TGTGCCAGCAGCTTATATGAGGGCAGCAATCAGCCCCAGCATTTT
CDR3aa: CASSLYEGSNQPQHF

v_gene: TRBV18
j_gene: TRBJ2-3
d_gene: NA
abundance: NA
len: 15
CDR3nt: TGTGCCAGCTCGGAGGAGGGGGCTGTCACAGATACGCAGTATTTT
CDR3aa: CASSEEGAVTDTQYF

v_gene: TRBV7-9
j_gene: TRBJ2-3
d_gene: NA
abundance: NA
len: 15
CDR3nt: TGTGCCAGCAGCTTCCGCGGGACGGGGACAGATACGCAGTATTTT
CDR3aa: CASSFRGTGTDTQYF

v_gene: TRBV6-1
j_gene: TRBJ2-5
d_gene: TRBD1
abundance: NA
len: 17
CDR3nt: TGTGCCAGCAGTGATGGGCAGGGGGCGTGGACGGGAGAGACCCAGTACTTC
CDR3aa: CASSDGQGAWTGETQYF

v_gene: TRBV5-8
j_gene: TRBJ2-1
d_gene: TRBD2
abundance: NA
len: 17
CDR3nt: TGTGCCAGCAGCTTTGGACTAGCGGGAGAAGTATACAATGAGCAGTTCTTC
CDR3aa: CASSFGLAGEVYNEQFF

v_gene: TRBV14
j_gene: TRBJ2-3
d_gene: TRBD1
abundance: NA
len: 15
CDR3nt: TGTGCCAGCAGCTTGCGGACAGGATACACAGATACGCAGTATTTT
CDR3aa: CASSLRTGYTDTQYF

v_gene: TRBV10-3
j_gene: TRBJ1-2
d_gene: NA
abundance: NA
len: 13
CDR3nt: TGTGCCATCAACCCGCAAGGGGACTATGGCTACACCTTC
CDR3aa: CAINPQGDYGYTF

v_gene: TRBV6-1
j_gene: TRBJ2-7
d_gene: NA
abundance: NA
len: 15
CDR3nt: TGTGCCAGCAGTGAAGAATGGCAGAATAACTACGAGCAGTACTTC
CDR3aa: CASSEEWQNNYEQYF

v_gene: TRBV21-1
j_gene: TRBJ2-1
d_gene: NA
abundance: once
len: 14
CDR3nt: TGTGCCAGCAGCCCGGGCAGGGGGCGGAATGAGCAGTTCTTC
CDR3aa: CASSPGRGRNEQFF

v_gene: TRBV24-1
j_gene: TRBJ2-1
d_gene: TRBD1
abundance: NA
len: 14
CDR3nt: TGTGCCACCAGTGGGGGACAGGGCTACAATGAGCAGTTCTTC
CDR3aa: CATSGGQGYNEQFF

v_gene: TRBV11-2
j_gene: TRBJ1-1
d_gene: NA
abundance: NA
len: 14
CDR3nt: TGTGCCAGCAGCTTAGTTCCGGGGAACACTGAAGCTTTCTTT
CDR3aa: CASSLVPGNTEAFF

v_gene: TRBV7-7
j_gene: TRBJ2-2
d_gene: NA
abundance: once
len: 17
CDR3nt: TGTGCCAGCAGCCCCAGGTCAATGCGGGGTCACACCGGGGAGCTGTTTTTT
CDR3aa: CASSPRSMRGHTGELFF

v_gene: TRBV6-5
j_gene: TRBJ2-2
d_gene: NA
abundance: NA
len: 13
CDR3nt: TGTGCCAGCAGGGGGATTGAACTAGGAGAGCTGTTTTTT
CDR3aa: CASRGIELGELFF

v_gene: TRBV29-1
j_gene: TRBJ2-2
d_gene: TRBD2
abundance: NA
len: 14
CDR3nt: TGCAGCACTGCTGCTGGGAGGGACACCGGGGAGCTGTTTTTT
CDR3aa: CSTAAGRDTGELFF

v_gene: TRBV6-5
j_gene: TRBJ1-2
d_gene: NA
abundance: NA
len: 13
CDR3nt: TGTGCCACTTCAAGGGGGAGGGACTATGGCTACACCTTC
CDR3aa: CATSRGRDYGYTF

v_gene: TRBV4-3
j_gene: TRBJ1-2
d_gene: NA
abundance: once
len: 15
CDR3nt: TGCGCCAGCAGCCAAGATCGACACAGCCTCTATGGCTACACCTTC
CDR3aa: CASSQDRHSLYGYTF